This record covers a single T cell receptor (beta chain). The antigen is not known. The sample comes from a study of OX40 agonist ivuxolimab in advanced cancers. Study-level findings and limits: Antigen specificity of clonally expanded peripheral T cells was not established.

Method: immunoSEQ multiplex PCR; TCRdb's copy keeps in-frame clones and lacks some. The table includes around 60,000 clones, 89% detected once. Trimming pared 1 base from V and 5 bases from J, leaving 13 bases between. Per the germline V gene, CDR1 is SGHVS and CDR2 is FQNEAQ. The CDR3 consists of 15 residues. V is TRBV7-8 and J is TRBJ2-3, with D tentatively TRBD2 (6 bases). The source was CD4+ or CD8+ T cells sorted from blood, collected in a trial of the OX40 agonist ivuxolimab. The clonotype originates from an adult with an advanced solid tumor such as melanoma, head and neck, liver or kidney cancer. CDR3: CASSLEASAVDTQYF. The CDR3 DNA is TGTGCCAGCAGCTTAGAAGCTAGCGCAGTAGATACGCAGTATTTT.